The rows below give T cell receptor beta chains drawn from one sample of a study of neurological immune-mediated disorders. In TCRdb, the 5' RACE reads were re-called with MiXCR into one record per CDR3 protein. The table has about 71,000 distinct CDR3 sequences, approximately 13% seen once. The specimen was PBMCs. These receptors all stem from a female donor with HTLV-1-associated myelopathy (HAM/TSP). Each CDR3 is given with its conserved first and last residue. The order of the fields is CDR3 DNA, CDR3 protein, J gene, D gene, V gene, clone size, CDR3 length. The D gene is left open where the match is weak. Only part of the rows carry a size: once, few, many, or a class if the clone is expanded.

DNA: TGCAGTGCTAGTGGAATCGCCGGGACAGGGGACCACGGAGAGACCCAGTACTTC
CDR3: CSASGIAGTGDHGETQYF
J: TRBJ2-5
D: TRBD1
V: TRBV20-1
size: many
length: 18

DNA: TGTGCCAGCAGCTTCGGAGCGGGGGGGAGGAAAAACATTCAGTACTTC
CDR3: CASSFGAGGRKNIQYF
J: TRBJ2-4
D: TRBD2
V: TRBV7-2
size: NA
length: 16

DNA: TGTGCCAGCAGTTCTCCGCTAGCGCCCGGGGAGCTGTTTTTT
CDR3: CASSSPLAPGELFF
J: TRBJ2-2
D: NA
V: TRBV28
size: many
length: 14

DNA: TGTGCCAGCAGCATCACCCTCCAGGGGTTCTATGGCTACACCTTC
CDR3: CASSITLQGFYGYTF
J: TRBJ1-2
D: NA
V: TRBV6-2/TRBV6-3
size: NA
length: 15

DNA: TGCAGTGCTACAGACAGGGAAGAGACCCAGTACTTC
CDR3: CSATDREETQYF
J: TRBJ2-5
D: TRBD1
V: TRBV20-1
size: many
length: 12

DNA: TGTGCCAGCAGCTTAGGGCCTGTTTTAGAAGCTTTCTTT
CDR3: CASSLGPVLEAFF
J: TRBJ1-1
D: NA
V: TRBV11-2
size: many
length: 13

DNA: TGTGCCAGCAGCTTACGGGGGGACAAAAACACCGGGGAGCTGTTTTTT
CDR3: CASSLRGDKNTGELFF
J: TRBJ2-2
D: NA
V: TRBV7-2
size: many
length: 16

DNA: TGCGCCAGCAGCCAAGCGGTAACCGGTCTTTCTTCGGACGAGCAGTACTTC
CDR3: CASSQAVTGLSSDEQYF
J: TRBJ2-7
D: NA
V: TRBV4-1
size: many
length: 17

DNA: TGCGCCAGCAGCTTGTCGACAGGGGGGCAAATGAACACTGAAGCTTTCTTT
CDR3: CASSLSTGGQMNTEAFF
J: TRBJ1-1
D: TRBD1
V: TRBV5-1
size: many
length: 17

DNA: TGTGCCAGTAGTTCTGGATGGGGGAGTCAGCCCCAGCATTTT
CDR3: CASSSGWGSQPQHF
J: TRBJ1-5
D: NA
V: TRBV19
size: NA
length: 14

DNA: TGCAGTGCTAGACTGAACACCGGGGAGCTGTTTTTT
CDR3: CSARLNTGELFF
J: TRBJ2-2
D: NA
V: TRBV20-1
size: many
length: 12

DNA: TGCGCCAGCAGCCTTGCCCCGGGGGAGGCCTCCTCTGGGGCCAACGTCCTGACTTTC
CDR3: CASSLAPGEASSGANVLTF
J: TRBJ2-6
D: NA
V: TRBV4-1
size: many
length: 19

DNA: TGTGCCAGCAGTTCCTCCTGGGGGGGGAATGAGCAGTTCTTC
CDR3: CASSSSWGGNEQFF
J: TRBJ2-1
D: TRBD2
V: TRBV28
size: once
length: 14

DNA: TGCAGTGCCTCCTCAGCGGGGGGCACAGATACGCAGTATTTT
CDR3: CSASSAGGTDTQYF
J: TRBJ2-3
D: TRBD2
V: TRBV20-1
size: NA
length: 14

DNA: TGTGCCACCAGTGATTTTGGTGGCGGGACTCAAGAGCAGTTCTTC
CDR3: CATSDFGGGTQEQFF
J: TRBJ2-1
D: NA
V: TRBV24-1
size: NA
length: 15

DNA: TGTGCCAGCAGACAGGGACAACAGCCCCAGCATTTT
CDR3: CASRQGQQPQHF
J: TRBJ1-5
D: NA
V: TRBV2
size: many
length: 12

DNA: TGTGCCAGCAGTTACTCCGGGGGACTGAACACTGAAGCTTTCTTT
CDR3: CASSYSGGLNTEAFF
J: TRBJ1-1
D: NA
V: TRBV6-6
size: many
length: 15

DNA: TGTGCCAGCTCCTTAAGTGAGGGCAGCACAGATACGCAGTATTTT
CDR3: CASSLSEGSTDTQYF
J: TRBJ2-3
D: NA
V: TRBV9
size: many
length: 15

DNA: TGTGCCAGCAAGACGGGGCAGGGGATATCCTACGAGCAGTACTTC
CDR3: CASKTGQGISYEQYF
J: TRBJ2-7
D: NA
V: TRBV28
size: many
length: 15

DNA: TGTGCCAGCAGCCAAGATATTTCAGGGGCGGGCACCGGGGAGCTGTTTTTT
CDR3: CASSQDISGAGTGELFF
J: TRBJ2-2
D: NA
V: TRBV4-2
size: few
length: 17

DNA: TGTGCCAGCAGTTCGCCGGGACAGGGAGGGAATACGCAGTATTTT
CDR3: CASSSPGQGGNTQYF
J: TRBJ2-3
D: TRBD1
V: TRBV28
size: many
length: 15

DNA: TGTGCCAGCAGCGTAGGAAGGGCAGGTAACACCGGGGAGCTGTTTTTT
CDR3: CASSVGRAGNTGELFF
J: TRBJ2-2
D: NA
V: TRBV9
size: NA
length: 16

DNA: TGTGCCAGCAGTTTCAGAAGGCGGGGCGACAATGAGCAGTTCTTC
CDR3: CASSFRRRGDNEQFF
J: TRBJ2-1
D: NA
V: TRBV6-1
size: few
length: 15

DNA: TGTGCCAGCAGCGCTACTTTTGGGGAGTATAGCAATCAGCCCCAGCATTTT
CDR3: CASSATFGEYSNQPQHF
J: TRBJ1-5
D: NA
V: TRBV7-2
size: few
length: 17

DNA: TGTGCCAGCAGCTTAGAAGGTTCTAGTGGTGCCTACGAGCAGTACTTC
CDR3: CASSLEGSSGAYEQYF
J: TRBJ2-7
D: NA
V: TRBV7-2
size: many
length: 16

DNA: TGTGCCAGCAGTGAACGAAACAAGGGAGACACTGAAGCTTTCTTT
CDR3: CASSERNKGDTEAFF
J: TRBJ1-1
D: NA
V: TRBV6-1
size: few
length: 15

DNA: TGTGCCAGCAGGCGAGGGGCGAGCAATCAGCCCCAGCATTTT
CDR3: CASRRGASNQPQHF
J: TRBJ1-5
D: NA
V: TRBV12-3/TRBV12-4
size: many
length: 14

DNA: TGCGCCAGCAGCTCGAGGGCTAGCACAGATACGCAGTATTTT
CDR3: CASSSRASTDTQYF
J: TRBJ2-3
D: NA
V: TRBV5-1
size: many
length: 14

DNA: TGTGCCAGCAGCCCCCCTCCAGGGGACTACAATGAGCAGTTCTTC
CDR3: CASSPPPGDYNEQFF
J: TRBJ2-1
D: NA
V: TRBV9
size: many
length: 15

DNA: TGCGCCAGCAGCCAAGATTTGACAGAAGGTACGCAGTATTTT
CDR3: CASSQDLTEGTQYF
J: TRBJ2-3
D: NA
V: TRBV4-1
size: many
length: 14

DNA: TGCGCCAGCAGCTCCCGCGGGGACAAACTCTACGAGCAGTACTTC
CDR3: CASSSRGDKLYEQYF
J: TRBJ2-7
D: NA
V: TRBV5-1
size: many
length: 15

DNA: TGTGCCAGCAGTAGACGGAGCTTTCAAGAGACCCAGTACTTC
CDR3: CASSRRSFQETQYF
J: TRBJ2-5
D: NA
V: TRBV6-1
size: few
length: 14

DNA: TGTGTCAGCAGCAACTCTCAGAGCCGCTCTAAAGAGACCCAGTACTTC
CDR3: CVSSNSQSRSKETQYF
J: TRBJ2-5
D: NA
V: TRBV9
size: NA
length: 16

DNA: TGTGCTACCAGCCCCCGAACCCTAGCTGCGGTTGAGCAGTTCTTC
CDR3: CATSPRTLAAVEQFF
J: TRBJ2-1
D: NA
V: TRBV15
size: NA
length: 15

DNA: TGTGCCAGCAGCTCGGGACTAGCAAGGGGAAATGAGCAGTTCTTC
CDR3: CASSSGLARGNEQFF
J: TRBJ2-1
D: TRBD2
V: TRBV7-6
size: NA
length: 15

DNA: TGTGCCAGCAGCTTAAGCAGGAACTATGGCTACACCTTC
CDR3: CASSLSRNYGYTF
J: TRBJ1-2
D: NA
V: TRBV7-3
size: many
length: 13

DNA: TGTGCCAGCAGACAGTACACTGAAGCTTTCTTT
CDR3: CASRQYTEAFF
J: TRBJ1-1
D: NA
V: TRBV5-5
size: many
length: 11

DNA: TGTGCCAGCAGCCCATTGGGGGATTTAGTCAAAAGCATTCAGTACTTC
CDR3: CASSPLGDLVKSIQYF
J: TRBJ2-4
D: NA
V: TRBV27
size: NA
length: 16

DNA: TGCAGTGCTGGACAGTTTCAGCCCCCTTACGAGCAGTACTTC
CDR3: CSAGQFQPPYEQYF
J: TRBJ2-7
D: NA
V: TRBV20-1
size: many
length: 14

DNA: TGCGCCAGCAGCTTGGCCGGACGGACAATCGATACGCAGTATTTT
CDR3: CASSLAGRTIDTQYF
J: TRBJ2-3
D: NA
V: TRBV5-1
size: many
length: 15

DNA: TGTGCCATCAGTGAAGTACCGGGATCCGCCTCGCGCTTC
CDR3: CAISEVPGSASRF
J: TRBJ1-2
D: NA
V: TRBV10-3
size: many
length: 13

DNA: TGCGCCAGCAGCTTAAGGTCTGGGGCCAACGTCCTGACTTTC
CDR3: CASSLRSGANVLTF
J: TRBJ2-6
D: NA
V: TRBV5-1
size: many
length: 14

DNA: TGCAGTGCTAGAGTAGCGGAGTACAATGAGCAGTTCTTC
CDR3: CSARVAEYNEQFF
J: TRBJ2-1
D: NA
V: TRBV20-1
size: many
length: 13

DNA: TGTGCCAGCAGTTTCCCAGGGAGCGAGACCCAGTACTTC
CDR3: CASSFPGSETQYF
J: TRBJ2-5
D: NA
V: TRBV11-3
size: NA
length: 13

DNA: TGCAGTGCTAGGGGGTTCGAGGCCAAAAACATTCAGTACTTC
CDR3: CSARGFEAKNIQYF
J: TRBJ2-4
D: NA
V: TRBV20-1
size: many
length: 14

DNA: TGTGCCAGCAGACCCAGCCCAGGGCAGGGGGTCACCGGGGAGCTGTTTTTT
CDR3: CASRPSPGQGVTGELFF
J: TRBJ2-2
D: TRBD1
V: TRBV25-1
size: many
length: 17

DNA: TGCAGTGCTAGAGATCTACAGGCGGGTCAAGAGACCCAGTACTTC
CDR3: CSARDLQAGQETQYF
J: TRBJ2-5
D: NA
V: TRBV20-1
size: many
length: 15

DNA: TGTGCCATTAAGGTTTCTAGCACAGATACGCAGTATTTT
CDR3: CAIKVSSTDTQYF
J: TRBJ2-3
D: NA
V: TRBV10-3
size: many
length: 13